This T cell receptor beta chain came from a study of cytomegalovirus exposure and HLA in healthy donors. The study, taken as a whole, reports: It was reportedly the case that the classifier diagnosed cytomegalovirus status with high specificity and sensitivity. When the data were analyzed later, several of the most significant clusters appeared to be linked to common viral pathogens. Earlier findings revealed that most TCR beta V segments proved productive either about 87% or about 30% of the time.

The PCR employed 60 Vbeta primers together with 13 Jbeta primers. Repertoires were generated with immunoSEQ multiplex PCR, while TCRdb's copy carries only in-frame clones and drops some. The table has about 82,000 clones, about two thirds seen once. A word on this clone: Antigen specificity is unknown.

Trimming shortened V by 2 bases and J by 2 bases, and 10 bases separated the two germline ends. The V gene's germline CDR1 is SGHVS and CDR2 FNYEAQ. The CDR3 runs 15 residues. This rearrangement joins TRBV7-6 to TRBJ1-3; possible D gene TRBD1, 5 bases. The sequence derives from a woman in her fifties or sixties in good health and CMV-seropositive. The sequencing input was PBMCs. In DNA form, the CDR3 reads TGTGCCAGCAGCTTACTCCAGGGTGCTGGAAACACCATATATTTT. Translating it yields CASSLLQGAGNTIYF.